This T cell receptor (beta chain) came from a study of T cell responses to AZD1222 COVID-19 vaccine. Overall study context: Second doses that came at about 4 or about 12 weeks were put together. Notes on the study in general: Elevations in Spike-specific TCR breadth and depth followed administration of two AZD1222 doses. Reportedly, nearly half of unique spike TCRs recognized epitopes outside B.1.351/B.1.1.7 mutations.

Comment on this clone: Its antigen remains unidentified.

The assay was immunoSEQ multiplex PCR, and TCRdb's table has in-frame clones only and misses some. The sample records around 140,000 clones, roughly 90% being singletons. V dropped 8 bases and J dropped 10 bases, with 17 bases sitting between them. The CDR3 is made up of 13 amino acids. Sequences were derived from peripheral blood, sampled on day 0 of AZD1222 vaccination. This clonotype was obtained from an adult in good health. This chain uses TRBV12-3 or TRBV12-4 with TRBJ1-4; perhaps TRBD1 as D (6 bases). The CDR3 nucleotides read TGTGCCAGCCGAGGGGGGTCCGAGGGAAAACTGTTTTTT. It translates to CASRGGSEGKLFF.